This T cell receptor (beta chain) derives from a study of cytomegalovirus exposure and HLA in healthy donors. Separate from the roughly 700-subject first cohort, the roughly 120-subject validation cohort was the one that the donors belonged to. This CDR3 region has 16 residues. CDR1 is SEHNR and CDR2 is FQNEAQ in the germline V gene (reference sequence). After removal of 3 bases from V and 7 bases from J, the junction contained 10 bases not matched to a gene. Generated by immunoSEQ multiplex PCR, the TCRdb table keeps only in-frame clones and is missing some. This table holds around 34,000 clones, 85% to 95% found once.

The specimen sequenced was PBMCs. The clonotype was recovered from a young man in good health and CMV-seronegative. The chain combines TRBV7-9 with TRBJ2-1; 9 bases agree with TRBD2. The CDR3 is CASSLPIAGALNEQFF. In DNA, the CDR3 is TGTGCCAGCAGCTTGCCTATAGCGGGAGCTTTAAATGAGCAGTTCTTC.